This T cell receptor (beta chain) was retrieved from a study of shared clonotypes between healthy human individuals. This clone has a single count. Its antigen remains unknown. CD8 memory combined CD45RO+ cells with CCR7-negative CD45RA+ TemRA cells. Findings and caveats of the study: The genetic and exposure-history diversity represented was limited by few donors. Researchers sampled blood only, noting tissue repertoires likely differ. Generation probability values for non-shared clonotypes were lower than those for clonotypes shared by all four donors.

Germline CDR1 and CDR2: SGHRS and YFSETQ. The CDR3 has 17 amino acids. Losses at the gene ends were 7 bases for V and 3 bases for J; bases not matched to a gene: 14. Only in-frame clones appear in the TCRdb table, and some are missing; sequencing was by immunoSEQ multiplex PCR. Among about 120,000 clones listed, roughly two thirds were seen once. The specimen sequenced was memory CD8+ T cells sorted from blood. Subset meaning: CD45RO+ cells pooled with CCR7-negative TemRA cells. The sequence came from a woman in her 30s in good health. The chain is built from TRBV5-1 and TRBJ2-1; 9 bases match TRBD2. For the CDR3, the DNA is TGCGCCAGCGGAGTCGGGGGCGGGAGGGAAGACTACAATGAGCAGTTCTTC. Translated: CASGVGGGREDYNEQFF.